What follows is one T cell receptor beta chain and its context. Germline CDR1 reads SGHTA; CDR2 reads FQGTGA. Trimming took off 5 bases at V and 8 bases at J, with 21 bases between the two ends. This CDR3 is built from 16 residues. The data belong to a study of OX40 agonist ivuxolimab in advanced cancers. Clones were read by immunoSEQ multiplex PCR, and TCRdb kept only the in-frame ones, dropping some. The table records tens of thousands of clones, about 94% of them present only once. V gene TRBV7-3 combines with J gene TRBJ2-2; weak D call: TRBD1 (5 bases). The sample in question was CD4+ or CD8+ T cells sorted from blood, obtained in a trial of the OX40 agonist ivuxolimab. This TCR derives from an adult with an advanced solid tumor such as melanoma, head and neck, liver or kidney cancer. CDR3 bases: TGTGCCAGCAGCCCCGACGTGGCGAAGGGGCTTGGGGAGCTGTTTTTT. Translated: CASSPDVAKGLGELFF.